This TCR beta chain was found in a study of OX40 agonist ivuxolimab in advanced cancers. In the study overall: Hepatocellular carcinoma, melanoma, renal cell or head and neck cancer was diagnosed in the dose-escalation patients. Eligibility rules accepted prior anti-PD-1, anti-PD-L1 or anti-CTLA-4 therapy, and over 35% had some.

V lost 4 bases to trimming and J lost 4 bases; unmatched junction nucleotides: 7. CDR1 and CDR2 from the germline V gene are SGHRS and YFSETQ. The CDR3 has 15 amino acids. At baseline, cycle 4 day 1, and cycle 7 day 1, blood was sampled. General study points: The mean number of expanded clones was higher in CD8+ T cells than in CD4+.

About this clone: What it binds is unknown.

Some clones are missing from TCRdb's copy, which holds only in-frame ones; the method was immunoSEQ multiplex PCR. The sample yields tens of thousands of clones, around 80% seen once. The genes are TRBV5-1 and TRBJ2-1; 8 bases line up with TRBD1. The sample here was CD4+ or CD8+ T cells sorted from blood, taken in a trial of the OX40 agonist ivuxolimab. This receptor was taken from an adult with an advanced solid tumor such as melanoma, head and neck, liver or kidney cancer. CDR3 DNA: TGCGCCAGCAGCCATGGGACAGGCTGGTACAATGAGCAGTTCTTC. Its translation is CASSHGTGWYNEQFF.